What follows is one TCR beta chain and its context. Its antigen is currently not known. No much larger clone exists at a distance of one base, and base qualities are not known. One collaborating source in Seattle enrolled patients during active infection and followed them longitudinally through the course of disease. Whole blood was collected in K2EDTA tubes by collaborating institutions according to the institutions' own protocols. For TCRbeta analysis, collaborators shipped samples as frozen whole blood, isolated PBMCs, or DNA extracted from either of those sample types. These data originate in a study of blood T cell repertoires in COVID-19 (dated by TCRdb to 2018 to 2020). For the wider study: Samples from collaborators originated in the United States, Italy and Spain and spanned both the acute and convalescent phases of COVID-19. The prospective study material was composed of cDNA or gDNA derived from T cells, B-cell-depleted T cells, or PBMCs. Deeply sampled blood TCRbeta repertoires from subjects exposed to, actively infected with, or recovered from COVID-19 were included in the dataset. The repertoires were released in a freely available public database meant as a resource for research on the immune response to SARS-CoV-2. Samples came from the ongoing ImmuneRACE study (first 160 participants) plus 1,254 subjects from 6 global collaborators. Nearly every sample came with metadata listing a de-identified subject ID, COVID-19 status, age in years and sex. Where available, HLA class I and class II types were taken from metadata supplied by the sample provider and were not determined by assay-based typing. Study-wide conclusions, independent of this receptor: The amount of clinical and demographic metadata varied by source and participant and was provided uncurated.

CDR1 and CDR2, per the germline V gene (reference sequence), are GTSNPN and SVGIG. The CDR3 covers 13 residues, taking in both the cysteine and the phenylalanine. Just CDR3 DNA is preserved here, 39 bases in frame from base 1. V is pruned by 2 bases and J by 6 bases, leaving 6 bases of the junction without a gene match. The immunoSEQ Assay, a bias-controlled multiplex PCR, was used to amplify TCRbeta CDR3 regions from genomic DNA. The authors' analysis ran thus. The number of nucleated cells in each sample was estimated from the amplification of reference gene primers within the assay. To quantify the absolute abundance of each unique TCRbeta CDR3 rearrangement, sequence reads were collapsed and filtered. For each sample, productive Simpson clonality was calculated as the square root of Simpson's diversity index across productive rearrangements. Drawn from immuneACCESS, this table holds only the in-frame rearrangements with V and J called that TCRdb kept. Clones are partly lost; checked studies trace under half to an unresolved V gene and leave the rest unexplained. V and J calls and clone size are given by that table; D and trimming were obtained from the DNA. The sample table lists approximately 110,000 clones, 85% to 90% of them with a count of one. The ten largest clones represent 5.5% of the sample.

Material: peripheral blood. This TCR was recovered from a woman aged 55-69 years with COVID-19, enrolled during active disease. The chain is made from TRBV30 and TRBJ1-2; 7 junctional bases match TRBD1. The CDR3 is CAWSPGTVNGYTF. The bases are TGTGCCTGGAGTCCGGGGACAGTCAATGGCTACACCTTC.